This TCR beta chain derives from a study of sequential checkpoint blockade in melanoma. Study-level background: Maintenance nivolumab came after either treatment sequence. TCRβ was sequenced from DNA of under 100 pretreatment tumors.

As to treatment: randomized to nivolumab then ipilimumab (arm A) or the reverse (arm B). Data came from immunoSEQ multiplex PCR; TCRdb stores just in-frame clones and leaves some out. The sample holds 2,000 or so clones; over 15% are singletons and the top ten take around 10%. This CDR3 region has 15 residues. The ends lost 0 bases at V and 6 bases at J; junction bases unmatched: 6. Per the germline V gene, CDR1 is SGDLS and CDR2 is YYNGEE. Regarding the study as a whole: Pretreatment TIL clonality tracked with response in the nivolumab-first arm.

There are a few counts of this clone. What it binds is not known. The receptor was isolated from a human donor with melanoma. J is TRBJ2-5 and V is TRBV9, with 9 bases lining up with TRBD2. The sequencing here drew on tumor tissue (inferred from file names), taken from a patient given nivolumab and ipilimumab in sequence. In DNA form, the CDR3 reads TGTGCCAGCAGCGTAGTACCTAGCGGGGCGCAGACCCAGTACTTC. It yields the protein CASSVVPSGAQTQYF.